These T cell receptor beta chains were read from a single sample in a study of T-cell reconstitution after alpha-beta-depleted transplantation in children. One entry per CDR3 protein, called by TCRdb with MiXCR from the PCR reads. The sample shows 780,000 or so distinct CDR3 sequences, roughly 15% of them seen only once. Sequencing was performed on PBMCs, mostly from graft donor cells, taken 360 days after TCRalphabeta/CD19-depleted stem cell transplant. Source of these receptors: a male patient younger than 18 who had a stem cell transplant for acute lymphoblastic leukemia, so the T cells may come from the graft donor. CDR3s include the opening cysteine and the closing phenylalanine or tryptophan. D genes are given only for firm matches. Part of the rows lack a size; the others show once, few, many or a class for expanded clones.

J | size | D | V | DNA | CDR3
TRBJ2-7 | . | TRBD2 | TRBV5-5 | TGTGCCAGCAGCCAACTAGCGGGAGTGGCGAAATACGAGCAGTACTTC | CASSQLAGVAKYEQYF
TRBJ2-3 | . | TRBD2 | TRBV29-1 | TGCAGCGTGGCCATGGGACTAGCTAGCACAGATACGCAGTATTTT | CSVAMGLASTDTQYF
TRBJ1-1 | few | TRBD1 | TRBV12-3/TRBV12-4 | TGTGCCAGCACCATACAGGGGATGGGCACTGAAGCTTTCTTT | CASTIQGMGTEAFF
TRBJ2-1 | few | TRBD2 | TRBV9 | TGTGCCAGCAGCCTAAGACGCGGGAGCGAAGGAGAGCAGTTCTTC | CASSLRRGSEGEQFF
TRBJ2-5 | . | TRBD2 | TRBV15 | TGTGCCACCAGCCAAGCGGGAGCCCAAGAGACCCAGTACTTC | CATSQAGAQETQYF
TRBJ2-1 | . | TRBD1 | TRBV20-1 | TGCAGTGCTAGAGATCTCGACAGGGGGCTCTACAATGAGCAGTTCTTC | CSARDLDRGLYNEQFF
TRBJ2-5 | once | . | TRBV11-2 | TGTGCCAGCAGCTTAAAGGGGCTAATCCAAGAGACCCAGTACTTC | CASSLKGLIQETQYF
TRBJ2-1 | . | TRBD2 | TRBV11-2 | TGTGCCAGCAGCCAAACCGAGGGTTGGGGGGGAGTAGTCGATGAGCAGTTCTTC | CASSQTEGWGGVVDEQFF
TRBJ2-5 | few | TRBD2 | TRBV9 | TGTGCCAGCAGCGCCGGATTAGTAAGCGGGAGAGGACAAGAGACCCAGTACTTC | CASSAGLVSGRGQETQYF
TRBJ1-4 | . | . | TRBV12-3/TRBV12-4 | TGTGCCAGCAGTTTTATTCTTGGGATAAATAATGAAAAACTGTTTTTT | CASSFILGINNEKLFF
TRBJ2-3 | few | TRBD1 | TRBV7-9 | TGTGCCAGCAGCGAGTTGATACAGGGGGCAATCCCTTTT | CASSELIQGAIPF
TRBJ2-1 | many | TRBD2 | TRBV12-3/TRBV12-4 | TGTGCCAGCAGTTTTTCCCATATGTCTAGCGGGCAGTTCTTC | CASSFSHMSSGQFF
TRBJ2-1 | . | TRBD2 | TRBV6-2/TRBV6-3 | TGTGCCAGCAGAGCCCCCCCACTCCGAAGCGGGAGGGCGGGTTACAATGAGCAGTTCTTC | CASRAPPLRSGRAGYNEQFF
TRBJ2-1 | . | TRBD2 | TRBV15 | TGTGCCACCAGCACCCTAGCGGGGGGATCCCATGAGCAGTTCTTC | CATSTLAGGSHEQFF
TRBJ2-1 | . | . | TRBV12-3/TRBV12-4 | TGTGCCTCCCAGGGAATCGCCTACAATGAGCAGTTCTTC | CASQGIAYNEQFF
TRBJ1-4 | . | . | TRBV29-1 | TGCAGCGTGGGCTTGACAGGCTGGAATGAAAAACTGTTTTTT | CSVGLTGWNEKLFF
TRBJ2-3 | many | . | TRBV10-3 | TGTGCCATTCACACACAGGGATCAACAGATACGCAGTATTTT | CAIHTQGSTDTQYF
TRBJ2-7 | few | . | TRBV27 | TGTGCCAGCAGTTTAAGTTCTGGACTCCCCTACGAGCAGTACTTC | CASSLSSGLPYEQYF
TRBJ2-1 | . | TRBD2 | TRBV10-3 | TGTGCCATCAGACCGGGACTAGCGGGAGGTGGGAGCTCCTACAATGAGCAGTTCTTC | CAIRPGLAGGGSSYNEQFF
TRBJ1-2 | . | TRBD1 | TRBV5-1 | TGCGCCAGCAGCCGGACAGGCATAGGAGGCTACACCTTC | CASSRTGIGGYTF
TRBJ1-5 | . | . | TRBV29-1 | TGCAGCGTTGCTGGCAGGGGCAATCAGCCCCAGCATTTT | CSVAGRGNQPQHF
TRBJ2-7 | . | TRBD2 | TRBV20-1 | TGCAGTGCCAAGACTAGCGGGAGGGGGTACGAGCAGTACTTC | CSAKTSGRGYEQYF